Below, 27 T cell receptor beta chains from the same sample are listed, as sequenced in a study of cytomegalovirus exposure and HLA in healthy donors. The PCR employed 60 Vbeta primers together with 13 Jbeta primers. TCRdb keeps only in-frame clones here, not all; method: immunoSEQ multiplex PCR. The sample contains 150,000 to 190,000 clones, around 72% of which appear only once. Sequenced input: PBMCs. These receptors originate from a man in his late teens or twenties in good health and CMV-seronegative.

The chain carries TRBV5-1 and TRBJ2-3; maybe TRBD2 (5 bases). There are 15 residues in the CDR3. Germline V gene data show CDR1 as SGHRS and CDR2 as YFSETQ. Trimming took off 1 base at V and 0 bases at J, with 9 bases between the two ends. The CDR3 coding sequence is TGCGCCAGCAGCTTGTGGTGGACTAGCACAGATACGCAGTATTTT. Its translation is CASSLWWTSTDTQYF.

This clone was counted between two and nine times. V and J are TRBV29-1 and TRBJ1-1; the D gene is possibly TRBD1 (6 bases). The CDR3 length is 13 residues. Germline V CDR1 and CDR2: SQVTM, ANQGSEA. Trimming removed 6 bases from V and 0 bases from J, with 11 bases in between. The CDR3 nucleotides are TGCAGCGTACGACAGGTCATGAACACTGAAGCTTTCTTT. Protein sequence: CSVRQVMNTEAFF.

The chain couples TRBV4-3 to TRBJ2-5; the match to TRBD2 covers 12 bases. The J call could be wrong; TRBJ2-7 is a better fit for the DNA end. The CDR3 is 18 residues long. Germline-derived CDR1 and CDR2 are LGHNA and YSLEER. CDR3 in amino acids: CASSQGTSGMGGSYEQYF. As DNA, the CDR3 is TGCGCCAGCAGCCAAGGGACTAGCGGGATGGGGGGATCCTACGAGCAGTACTTC.

Here the CDR3 DNA reads TGTGCCAGCAGTGAGGGCGGGACAGCGGCCATCTACGGTGAGCAGTTCTTC. Translating it yields CASSEGGTAAIYGEQFF. The rearrangement links TRBV2 to TRBJ2-1, with D tentatively TRBD1 (7 bases). The V gene lost 3 bases and the J gene lost 9 bases, with 24 bases spanning the gap. Germline lookup yields CDR1 SNHLY and CDR2 FYNNEI. This CDR3 spans 17 amino acids.

V gene TRBV7-6 combines with J gene TRBJ2-2; D might be TRBD2 (5 bases). Trimming took 7 bases from V and 6 from J, leaving 27 bases between them. Germline V gene sequence: CDR1 SGHVS, CDR2 FNYEAQ. This CDR3 is built from 18 residues. CDR3 DNA: TGTGCCAGCACCAGATTTCCCGCGACGGGAACCCCCGCCGGGGAGCTGTTTTTT. The encoded protein is CASTRFPATGTPAGELFF.

CDR3 sequence reads: CASSIPTYNEQFF. As DNA, the CDR3 is TGTGCCAGTAGTATCCCCACCTACAATGAGCAGTTCTTC. This chain links TRBV19 with TRBJ2-1; no reliable D call. Trimming removed 3 bases from V and 2 bases from J, with 5 bases in between. The CDR3 covers 13 residues. Germline assignment: CDR1 LNHDA and CDR2 SQIVND (reference sequence).

The chain is built from TRBV11-2 and TRBJ1-2; D is perhaps TRBD1 (5 bases). This CDR3 is built from 13 residues. The V gene's germline CDR1 is SGHAT and CDR2 FQNNGV. Trimming shortened V by 1 base and J by 8 bases, and 11 bases separated the two germline ends. The CDR3 loop reads CASSLGPGEGYTF. The DNA for the CDR3 is TGTGCCAGCAGCTTAGGTCCGGGGGAGGGCTACACCTTC.

V gene TRBV7-2 combines with J gene TRBJ2-5; possible D gene TRBD1, 6 bases. From germline, CDR1 is SGHTA and CDR2 FQGNSA. This CDR3 contains 13 residues. V gave up 11 bases and J gave up 2 bases, with 15 bases separating them. CDR3 loop: CAAQRGLQETQYF. In nucleotides, the CDR3 is TGTGCCGCGCAAAGGGGGTTACAAGAGACCCAGTACTTC.

CDR3 DNA: TGCGCCAGCAGCTTGGACACCTACCAAGAGACCCAGTACTTC. It encodes CASSLDTYQETQYF. The chain has TRBV5-1 and TRBJ2-5; D is unresolved. The CDR3 length is 14 residues. The V and J ends lost 0 bases and 0 bases respectively, with 6 bases between them. Germline loops: CDR1 SGHRS, CDR2 YFSETQ.

V is TRBV5-1 and J is TRBJ2-7, with 7 bases identical to TRBD2. The germline gives CDR1 SGHRS, CDR2 YFSETQ. The CDR3 sequence is 15 residues long. Unmatched junction bases numbered 8, after V lost 1 base and J lost 4 bases. CDR3 sequence: CASSLPGLKVYEQYF. CDR3 nucleotides: TGCGCCAGCAGCTTGCCGGGACTAAAGGTTTACGAGCAGTACTTC.

The rearrangement joins TRBV5-4 to TRBJ2-1; tentative D call: TRBD1 (6 bases). Germline V CDR1 and CDR2: SGHNT, YYREEE (reference sequence). The CDR3 is made up of 15 amino acids. Trimming left V 10 bases short and J 0 bases short, with 17 bases between. Written as DNA, the CDR3 is TGTGCCGGACGAACACAGGGAAGCTCCTACAATGAGCAGTTCTTC. Protein: CAGRTQGSSYNEQFF.

A few counts support this clone. The genes are TRBV30 and TRBJ1-2; D uncertain. The ends were cut back, 2 bases at V and 0 bases at J, with 7 bases in the middle. This CDR3 contains 13 residues. Germline V gene sequence: CDR1 GTSNPN, CDR2 SVGIG (reference sequence). CDR3 in amino acids: CAWSSGANYGYTF. CDR3 sequence (DNA): TGTGCCTGGAGTAGTGGAGCTAACTATGGCTACACCTTC.

The CDR3: CASSPGQGEQFF. Written as DNA, the CDR3 is TGTGCCAGCAGTCCAGGCCAGGGGGAGCAGTTCTTC. The chain links TRBV7-6 to TRBJ2-1, with D possibly matching TRBD1 (6 bases). Germline values: CDR1 SGHVS, CDR2 FNYEAQ. V was shortened by 6 bases and J by 10 bases, with 13 bases between the two germline ends. The CDR3 extends over 12 amino acids.

J is TRBJ2-5 and V is TRBV7-2, with D maybe TRBD1 (5 bases). Trimming cost V 2 bases and J 2 bases, with 15 bases left between them. The CDR3 loop spans 16 amino acids. The germline gives CDR1 SGHTA, CDR2 FQGNSA. Here the CDR3 reads CASSLHSLAGQETQYF. In DNA, the CDR3 is TGTGCCAGCAGCTTACACTCTTTAGCAGGGCAAGAGACCCAGTACTTC.

CDR3 sequence: CASSPRTYGYTF. The CDR3, as DNA: TGTGCCAGCAGTCCCCGGACTTATGGCTACACCTTC. The chain recombines TRBV28 with TRBJ1-2, with D unclear. V lost 5 bases and J 5 bases, leaving 9 bases between the germline ends. The CDR3 length is 12 residues. CDR1 MDHEN and CDR2 SYDVKM come from the germline V gene.

The genes are TRBV4-1 and TRBJ2-3; D perhaps matches TRBD1 (6 bases). The V gene's germline CDR1 is MGHRA and CDR2 YSYEKL. The CDR3 has 16 amino acids. V dropped 0 bases and J dropped 3 bases, with 13 bases sitting between them. CDR3 DNA: TGCGCCAGCAGCCAAGATAGGGGGATTGGTACAGATACGCAGTATTTT. Encoded protein: CASSQDRGIGTDTQYF.

CDR3 sequence: CASSSGAGAFTDTQYF. The DNA for the CDR3 is TGTGCCAGCAGTTCCGGGGCAGGGGCCTTCACAGATACGCAGTATTTT. This chain joins TRBV6-6 and TRBJ2-3; D is perhaps TRBD1 (6 bases). Trimming removed 4 bases from V and 2 bases from J, with 16 bases in between. The CDR3 is made up of 16 amino acids. Germline V gives CDR1 MNHNY, CDR2 SVGAGI (reference sequence).

CDR3 coding DNA: TGCGCCAGCTCCCGGGGACTAGCCCAAGAGACCCAGTACTTC. This encodes CASSRGLAQETQYF. V and J are TRBV4-3 and TRBJ2-5, with 9 bases lining up with TRBD2. This CDR3 is 14 amino acids long. The ends lost 8 bases at V and 1 base at J; junction bases unmatched: 5. Germline CDR1 reads LGHNA; CDR2 reads YSLEER.

The V call is TRBV19, the J call TRBJ1-5; TRBD1 might be the D (6 bases). The V end lost 6 bases, the J end lost 0 bases, and 15 bases lay between the germline ends. Germline lookup yields CDR1 LNHDA and CDR2 SQIVND (reference sequence). This CDR3 is built from 16 residues. The CDR3 sequence: CASSPHQGLSNQPQHF. The DNA of the CDR3 is TGTGCCAGTAGCCCTCACCAGGGGCTTAGCAATCAGCCCCAGCATTTT. Together with reference TRBV19 and TRBJ1-5, the CDR3 gives the full variable domain: DGGITQSPKYLFRKEGQNVTLSCEQNLNHDAMYWYRQDPGQGLRLIYYSQIVNDFQKGDIAEGYSVSREKKESFPLTVTSAQKNPTAFYLCASSPHQGLSNQPQHFGDGTRLSIL.

V usage is TRBV5-1 and J usage is TRBJ2-3; TRBD2 matches 11 bases. The length of the CDR3 is 16 residues. The germline CDR1 and CDR2 sequences are SGHRS and YFSETQ. The ends lost 3 bases at V and 1 base at J; junction bases unmatched: 4. Here the CDR3 DNA reads TGCGCCAGCAGCTCCTCACTAGCGGGAGGCACAGATACGCAGTATTTT. It encodes CASSSSLAGGTDTQYF.

The V and J genes are TRBV27 and TRBJ1-5; no definite D call. The CDR3 is made up of 15 amino acids. Trimming left V 0 bases short and J 0 bases short, with 6 bases between. Germline loops: CDR1 MNHEY, CDR2 SMNVEV (reference sequence). CDR3 DNA: TGTGCCAGCAGTTTATCGATCGGTAGCAATCAGCCCCAGCATTTT. It translates to CASSLSIGSNQPQHF.

This CDR3 reads CASKWTDRPEDYGYTF. In DNA form, the CDR3 reads TGTGCCAGTAAATGGACTGACAGGCCCGAAGACTATGGCTACACCTTC. The chain recombines TRBV19 with TRBJ1-2; TRBD1 might be the D (6 bases). Germline CDR1 is LNHDA and CDR2 is SQIVND (reference sequence). The CDR3 sequence is 16 residues long. V was pared by 7 bases and J by 3 bases, with 21 bases between.

The V call is TRBV7-6, the J call TRBJ1-2, with D perhaps TRBD1 (5 bases). Trimming removed 5 bases from V and 3 bases from J, with 10 bases in between. This CDR3 spans 13 amino acids. CDR1 is SGHVS and CDR2 is FNYEAQ in the germline V gene. CDR3 nucleotide sequence: TGTGCCAGCAGCGCCTCAGGGCACTATGGCTACACCTTC. Protein sequence: CASSASGHYGYTF.

This chain links TRBV7-4 with TRBJ2-2; possibly TRBD1 for D (5 bases). The CDR3 totals 13 residues. V gave up 2 bases and J gave up 4 bases, with 5 bases separating them. CDR1 and CDR2 (germline): SGHVT, SQSDAQ. The CDR3 reads CASSLQGTGELFF. The CDR3 DNA follows: TGTGCCAGCAGCTTACAGGGCACCGGGGAGCTGTTTTTT.

The chain links TRBV7-9 to TRBJ2-5; tentative D call: TRBD2 (5 bases). Germline V lookup: CDR1 SEHNR, CDR2 FQNEAQ (reference sequence). V shed 1 base and J shed 5 bases, with 14 bases lying between them. The CDR3 contains 15 residues. This CDR3 is CASSLVSRAHETQYF. CDR3 in DNA: TGTGCCAGCAGCTTAGTGTCGAGGGCCCACGAGACCCAGTACTTC.

The chain joins TRBV27 to TRBJ2-1; D possibly corresponds to TRBD2 (5 bases). Trimming stripped 2 bases from V and 5 bases from J, with 10 bases between. CDR3 size: 14 residues. Germline values: CDR1 MNHEY, CDR2 SMNVEV (reference sequence). The CDR3 coding sequence is TGTGCCAGCAGTTTAGGACTTCTGAACAATGAGCAGTTCTTC. Translating it yields CASSLGLLNNEQFF.

Comments on this clone: The junction departs from germline at one end; a sequencing error may be responsible. Other DNA sequences within the sample encode an identical CDR3. The rearrangement links TRBV7-9 to TRBJ1-1; perhaps TRBD1 as D (5 bases). The germline V gene has CDR1 SEHNR and CDR2 FQNEAQ (reference sequence). The CDR3 extends over 11 amino acids. The CDR3 sequence is CSSSLGGEAFF. The CDR3 nucleotides read TGTTCCAGCAGCCTGGGGGGGGAAGCTTTCTTT.